The 32 T cell receptor beta chains below all came from one sample that was sequenced in a study of T cell clonotyping in hematopoietic cell transplantation (dated by TCRdb to the early 2020s). The time point tag for this specimen amounts to: recipient sample about 28 days before transplant, after cytoreduction. Library prep was done by the immunoSEQ multiplex PCR assay. TCRdb provides this immuneACCESS table in a form limited to in-frame rearrangements. Some clones are lacking; in checked studies, under half of them reflect an unresolved V gene, and why the rest are absent is not known. Recorded for this sample are 25,000 to 35,000 clones; approximately 94% of them occurred a single time. The ten largest clonotypes hold approximately 2.2% of the sample. Sequenced here: peripheral blood mononuclear cells, sampled before stem cell transplant. The receptors were gathered from a man aged 45-60 years with acute myeloid leukemia. Some clones in this sample may be carry-over from other donors' samples.

The chain recombines TRBV6-5 with TRBJ1-3; no clear D. The CDR3 covers 15 residues. Germline loops: CDR1 MNHEY, CDR2 SVGAGI. Trimming stripped 5 bases from V and 4 bases from J, with 15 bases between. The CDR3 is CASSLLAGSGNTIYF. CDR3 nucleotide sequence: TGTGCCAGCAGTCTCCTAGCGGGGTCGGGAAACACCATATATTTT.

This chain uses TRBV5-1 with TRBJ1-1; TRBD1 agrees at 9 bases. V was pared by 0 bases and J by 4 bases, with 7 bases of the junction left unmatched. Germline V gene data show CDR1 as SGHRS and CDR2 as YFSETQ. The CDR3 is 16 amino acids. CDR3 DNA sequence: TGCGCCAGCAGCTTGGCGGGGACAGGGTCAGTCACTGAAGCTTTCTTT. Protein: CASSLAGTGSVTEAFF. Full variable domain (rest looked up from reference TRBV5-1 and TRBJ1-1): KAGVTQTPRYLIKTRGQQVTLSCSPISGHRSVSWYQQTPGQGLQFLFEYFSETQRNKGNFPGRFSGRQFSNSRSEMNVSTLELGDSALYLCASSLAGTGSVTEAFFGQGTRLTVV.

The V gene is TRBV4-3, the J gene TRBJ2-3, with 10 bases identical to TRBD2. The germline V gene encodes CDR1 LGHNA and CDR2 YSLEER. The CDR3 length is 16 residues. V lost 0 bases, J lost 1 base, and 1 base stayed unmatched. In DNA, the CDR3 is TGCGCCAGCAGCCAAGAGCTAGCGGGGGGCACAGATACGCAGTATTTT. It specifies CASSQELAGGTDTQYF.

The V call is TRBV5-1, the J call TRBJ2-1; 7 nucleotides match TRBD1. The CDR3 spans 16 residues. Losses at the gene ends were 4 bases for V and 0 bases for J; bases not matched to a gene: 7. The germline V gene encodes CDR1 SGHRS and CDR2 YFSETQ. CDR3 protein: CASSRRGDSSYNEQFF. The CDR3 region has the DNA TGCGCCAGCAGCCGAAGAGGGGACAGCTCCTACAATGAGCAGTTCTTC.

The genes are TRBV7-2 and TRBJ2-2, with D hard to call. CDR1 SGHTA and CDR2 FQGNSA come from the germline V gene. Trimming removed 3 bases from V and 0 bases from J, with 11 bases in between. The CDR3 has 16 amino acids. CDR3 DNA: TGTGCCAGCAGCTTTCAGATTCTCGCGAACACCGGGGAGCTGTTTTTT. Protein: CASSFQILANTGELFF.

The rearrangement links TRBV5-1 to TRBJ2-1; D remains ambiguous. V lost 7 bases, J lost 2 bases, and 10 bases lay in between. Germline V gene lookup returns CDR1 SGHRS and CDR2 YFSETQ. The CDR3 extends over 13 amino acids. The CDR3, as DNA: TGCGCCAGCCGTCATGAAACCTACAATGAGCAGTTCTTC. It codes for CASRHETYNEQFF.

Only one count was recorded for this clone. The rearrangement uses TRBV21-1 and TRBJ2-3; TRBD2 is taken as the D call from the table, unchecked against the DNA. TRBV21-1 counts as a pseudogene. The CDR3 covers 16 residues. The CDR3 DNA follows: TGTGCCAGCAGCAAAACAATAGCGGGGGGCACAGATACGCAGTATTTT. This sequence encodes CASSKTIAGGTDTQYF.

V is TRBV11-3 and J is TRBJ2-2; maybe TRBD2 (5 bases). V was trimmed by 5 bases and J by 1 base, leaving 8 bases between them. The length of the CDR3 is 14 residues. Germline assignment: CDR1 SGHNT and CDR2 YENEEA. The CDR3 bases are TGTGCCAGCAGCGATCGGGAGAACACCGGGGAGCTGTTTTTT. This translates into CASSDRENTGELFF.

The chain combines TRBV19 with TRBJ2-3; 10 bases match TRBD1. With 4 bases clipped from V and 5 bases from J, the junction kept 6 bases outside the gene matches. CDR1 is LNHDA, CDR2 SQIVND, per germline (reference sequence). The CDR3 is 15 residues long. The CDR3: CASSTGQGEGDTQYF. The CDR3 coding sequence is TGTGCCAGTAGTACCGGACAGGGGGAAGGAGATACGCAGTATTTT. Full variable domain (remainder filled in from reference TRBV19 and TRBJ2-3): DGGITQSPKYLFRKEGQNVTLSCEQNLNHDAMYWYRQDPGQGLRLIYYSQIVNDFQKGDIAEGYSVSREKKESFPLTVTSAQKNPTAFYLCASSTGQGEGDTQYFGPGTRLTVL.

The CDR3 spells CASSARGINQPQHF. The CDR3 nucleotides read TGTGCCAGCAGCGCAAGGGGGATCAATCAGCCCCAGCATTTT. The chain carries TRBV2 and TRBJ1-5; maybe TRBD1 (6 bases). The CDR3 sequence is 14 residues long. The germline V gene has CDR1 SNHLY and CDR2 FYNNEI. The germline V and J ends were trimmed by 6 bases and 3 bases, with 12 bases remaining between them.

This chain's CDR3 is CASSVGGTARNEQYF. For the CDR3, the DNA is TGTGCCAGCAGCGTAGGCGGGACCGCACGTAACGAGCAGTACTTC. The chain is built from TRBV9 and TRBJ2-7, with D possibly being TRBD2 (6 bases). Germline V gene sequence: CDR1 SGDLS, CDR2 YYNGEE. The V end was cut by 0 bases, the J end by 5 bases, with 15 bases between. CDR3 size: 15 residues.

V is TRBV4-1 and J is TRBJ2-1, with TRBD2 matching over 15 bases. The length of the CDR3 is 22 residues. Looked up from germline, CDR1 is MGHRA and CDR2 is YSYEKL. Losses at the gene ends were 1 base for V and 0 bases for J; bases not matched to a gene: 13. CDR3 protein: CASSQGPAGLAGGSSSYNEQFF. CDR3 nucleotides: TGCGCCAGCAGCCAAGGCCCCGCGGGACTAGCGGGGGGCTCTAGCTCCTACAATGAGCAGTTCTTC.

The V gene is TRBV9, the J gene TRBJ1-1; D gene uncertain. CDR3 size: 14 residues. The germline V gene has CDR1 SGDLS and CDR2 YYNGEE. The germline V and J ends were trimmed by 4 bases and 0 bases, with 10 bases remaining between them. The CDR3 sequence: CASSRLGMNTEAFF. CDR3 DNA sequence: TGTGCCAGCAGCAGACTCGGAATGAACACTGAAGCTTTCTTT. The variable domain in full, with the rest retrieved from reference TRBV9 and TRBJ1-1, is DSGVTQTPKHLITATGQRVTLRCSPRSGDLSVYWYQQSLDQGLQFLIQYYNGEERAKGNILERFSAQQFPDLHSELNLSSLELGDSALYFCASSRLGMNTEAFFGQGTRLTVV.

V is TRBV12-5 and J is TRBJ2-1; perhaps TRBD1 as D (5 bases). CDR1 and CDR2 from the germline V gene are LGHNT and FRNRAP. The length of the CDR3 is 15 residues. V was pared by 2 bases and J by 2 bases, with 10 bases between. CDR3 protein: CASGLPRTPYNEQFF. Here the CDR3 DNA reads TGTGCTAGTGGTTTGCCCCGGACACCCTACAATGAGCAGTTCTTC.

This sequence joins TRBV30 and TRBJ1-2, with a possible D match to TRBD1 (5 bases). Deletions cut 8 bases from V and 2 bases from J, with 18 bases between. The CDR3 loop spans 14 amino acids. Germline CDR1 reads GTSNPN; CDR2 reads SVGIG (reference sequence). Here the CDR3 reads CAVTRQGSNYGYTF. CDR3 DNA sequence: TGTGCCGTAACCCGCCAGGGATCAAACTATGGCTACACCTTC.

The chain has TRBV2 and TRBJ1-2; a weak D match, TRBD1 (6 bases). CDR1 SNHLY and CDR2 FYNNEI come from the germline V gene. Trimming removed 7 bases from V and 4 bases from J, with 19 bases in between. The CDR3 spans 15 residues. The CDR3 here is CASTSPMGAGYGYTF. Written as DNA, the CDR3 is TGTGCCAGCACATCCCCGATGGGGGCGGGCTATGGCTACACCTTC.

CDR3 nucleotides: TGCGCCAGCAGCCCCCTCACAGCAGGGGGCTCCTACGAGCAGTACTTC. It encodes CASSPLTAGGSYEQYF. The chain links TRBV10-1 to TRBJ2-7, with TRBD1 matching over 7 bases. Trimming removed 6 bases from V and 0 bases from J; junction bases left unmatched: 11. The germline gives CDR1 WNHNN, CDR2 SYGVQD (reference sequence). The CDR3 has 16 residues.

The chain joins TRBV19 to TRBJ2-7; D not certain. CDR1 and CDR2 (germline): LNHDA, SQIVND (reference sequence). The CDR3 runs 13 residues. The V and J ends lost 3 bases and 6 bases respectively, with 12 bases between them. Here the CDR3 reads CASSIPGSVEQYF. CDR3 DNA: TGTGCCAGTAGTATCCCCGGGTCGGTCGAGCAGTACTTC.

This clone showed up just a few times. The CDR3, as DNA: TGTGCCAGCAGCTTAGAGAGGGGTTCTGGGACCCAGTACTTC. Its protein is CASSLERGSGTQYF. The chain carries TRBV7-2 and TRBJ2-5; D assignment may be TRBD1 or TRBD2 (5 bases each). The CDR3 runs to 14 residues. Looked up from germline, CDR1 is SGHTA and CDR2 is FQGNSA. The germline V and J ends were trimmed by 1 base and 7 bases, with 13 bases remaining between them.

The genes are TRBV6-6 and TRBJ1-1; D is unresolved. V gave up 8 bases and J gave up 5 bases, with 18 bases separating them. CDR3 size: 14 residues. In germline, CDR1 is MNHNY, CDR2 SVGAGI (reference sequence). The CDR3 is CASSRKGIRTEAFF. The CDR3 nucleotides read TGTGCCAGCTCTCGGAAAGGGATAAGGACTGAAGCTTTCTTT.

This chain connects TRBV6-5 to TRBJ2-7; 8 bases map to TRBD2. V trimming: 6 bases; J trimming: 0 bases; junction bases outside the gene matches: 4. Germline values: CDR1 MNHEY, CDR2 SVGAGI. The CDR3 has 14 amino acids. Here the CDR3 reads CASRGSGSSYEQYF. DNA for the CDR3: TGTGCCAGCAGAGGGAGCGGGAGCTCCTACGAGCAGTACTTC.

The chain has TRBV5-1 and TRBJ1-2; 8 nucleotides agree with TRBD1. CDR3 size: 14 residues. J was trimmed by 8 bases and V by 3 bases; bases with no gene match: 9. Germline values: CDR1 SGHRS, CDR2 YFSETQ. CDR3 bases: TGCGCCAGCAGCTCCGATTGGCGGACAGGGGGCTACACCTTC. Translating it yields CASSSDWRTGGYTF.

The genes are TRBV23-1 and TRBJ2-5; TRBD2 aligns across 11 bases. TRBV23-1 is an ORF; its function is uncertain. Trimming cost V 3 bases and J 2 bases; bases outside gene matches: 8. The CDR3 spans 17 residues. This CDR3 reads CASSQQGLAGPQETQYF. The CDR3 DNA follows: TGCGCCAGCAGTCAGCAAGGACTAGCGGGCCCTCAAGAGACCCAGTACTTC.

The chain is built from TRBV7-2 and TRBJ1-1; D uncertain. The CDR3 is 13 residues long. Trimming pared 5 bases from V and 4 bases from J, leaving 11 bases between. CDR1 SGHTA and CDR2 FQGNSA come from the germline V gene. CDR3 sequence (DNA): TGTGCCAGCAGCCTCGAATCGGTCACTGAAGCTTTCTTT. It specifies CASSLESVTEAFF.

This clone was observed a single time. The V and J genes are TRBV11-1 and TRBJ2-6; possible D gene TRBD2, 5 bases. The ends were cut back, 2 bases at V and 0 bases at J, with 5 bases in the middle. The CDR3 contains 15 residues. The germline V gene encodes CDR1 SGHAT and CDR2 FQDESV (reference sequence). As DNA, the CDR3 is TGTGCCAGCAGCTTACGGGGCTCTGGGGCCAACGTCCTGACTTTC. It is translated as CASSLRGSGANVLTF.

J is TRBJ1-1 and V is TRBV7-2, with D perhaps matching TRBD1 (6 bases). Germline V gives CDR1 SGHTA, CDR2 FQGNSA. The CDR3 is made up of 13 amino acids. The V and J ends lost 5 bases and 8 bases respectively, with 15 bases between them. Here the CDR3 DNA reads TGTGCCAGCAGCGCCGGACAGCGGAGAGAAGCTTTCTTT. This encodes CASSAGQRREAFF.

CDR3 in amino acids: CASSQTGGSTGELFF. The CDR3, as DNA: TGCGCCAGCAGCCAGACAGGGGGCTCTACCGGGGAGCTGTTTTTT. The chain joins TRBV4-3 to TRBJ2-2; 10 bases agree with TRBD1. Trimming removed 3 bases from V and 5 bases from J; junction bases left unmatched: 3. CDR1 is LGHNA and CDR2 is YSLEER in the germline V gene. The CDR3 length is 15 residues.

This chain uses TRBV4-3 with TRBJ2-3; no clear D. Germline V gives CDR1 LGHNA, CDR2 YSLEER. Trimming removed 0 bases from V and 6 bases from J, with 4 bases in between. The CDR3 contains 12 residues. CDR3 region: CASSQDRDTQYF. DNA of the CDR3: TGCGCCAGCAGCCAAGACCGGGATACGCAGTATTTT.

This chain joins TRBV2 and TRBJ2-1; 11 nucleotides match TRBD2. The J segment lost 7 bases and the V segment lost 7 bases, leaving 12 bases of the junction unmatched. This CDR3 region has 16 residues. Germline V gene lookup returns CDR1 SNHLY and CDR2 FYNNEI. The DNA for the CDR3 is TGTGCCAGCACCACTCTAACTAGCGGGAGTGTGAATGAGCAGTTCTTC. Residues: CASTTLTSGSVNEQFF.

The chain combines TRBV27 with TRBJ1-4; the match to TRBD1 covers 7 bases. J lost 8 bases, V lost 6 bases, and 9 bases had no gene match. Germline V lookup: CDR1 MNHEY, CDR2 SMNVEV (reference sequence). The CDR3 covers 14 residues. CDR3 coding DNA: TGTGCCAGCAGCATGGGACAGACGGGGGAAAAACTGTTTTTT. Translated: CASSMGQTGEKLFF.

The chain recombines TRBV19 with TRBJ1-2; D is perhaps TRBD1 (5 bases). Germline CDR1 LNHDA, CDR2 SQIVND (reference sequence). V gave up 6 bases and J gave up 8 bases, with 19 bases separating them. The CDR3 covers 14 residues. This chain's CDR3 is CASSRGGRVGGYTF. The CDR3 DNA sequence: TGTGCCAGTAGCAGAGGAGGCAGGGTGGGCGGCTACACCTTC.

The rearrangement joins TRBV7-2 to TRBJ2-5, with no clear D. The V gene's germline CDR1 is SGHTA and CDR2 FQGNSA. V was trimmed by 2 bases and J by 5 bases, leaving 15 bases between them. This CDR3 is 15 amino acids long. Here the CDR3 reads CASSLSPWQRETQYF. CDR3 sequence (DNA): TGTGCCAGCAGCTTATCCCCGTGGCAGAGGGAGACCCAGTACTTC.